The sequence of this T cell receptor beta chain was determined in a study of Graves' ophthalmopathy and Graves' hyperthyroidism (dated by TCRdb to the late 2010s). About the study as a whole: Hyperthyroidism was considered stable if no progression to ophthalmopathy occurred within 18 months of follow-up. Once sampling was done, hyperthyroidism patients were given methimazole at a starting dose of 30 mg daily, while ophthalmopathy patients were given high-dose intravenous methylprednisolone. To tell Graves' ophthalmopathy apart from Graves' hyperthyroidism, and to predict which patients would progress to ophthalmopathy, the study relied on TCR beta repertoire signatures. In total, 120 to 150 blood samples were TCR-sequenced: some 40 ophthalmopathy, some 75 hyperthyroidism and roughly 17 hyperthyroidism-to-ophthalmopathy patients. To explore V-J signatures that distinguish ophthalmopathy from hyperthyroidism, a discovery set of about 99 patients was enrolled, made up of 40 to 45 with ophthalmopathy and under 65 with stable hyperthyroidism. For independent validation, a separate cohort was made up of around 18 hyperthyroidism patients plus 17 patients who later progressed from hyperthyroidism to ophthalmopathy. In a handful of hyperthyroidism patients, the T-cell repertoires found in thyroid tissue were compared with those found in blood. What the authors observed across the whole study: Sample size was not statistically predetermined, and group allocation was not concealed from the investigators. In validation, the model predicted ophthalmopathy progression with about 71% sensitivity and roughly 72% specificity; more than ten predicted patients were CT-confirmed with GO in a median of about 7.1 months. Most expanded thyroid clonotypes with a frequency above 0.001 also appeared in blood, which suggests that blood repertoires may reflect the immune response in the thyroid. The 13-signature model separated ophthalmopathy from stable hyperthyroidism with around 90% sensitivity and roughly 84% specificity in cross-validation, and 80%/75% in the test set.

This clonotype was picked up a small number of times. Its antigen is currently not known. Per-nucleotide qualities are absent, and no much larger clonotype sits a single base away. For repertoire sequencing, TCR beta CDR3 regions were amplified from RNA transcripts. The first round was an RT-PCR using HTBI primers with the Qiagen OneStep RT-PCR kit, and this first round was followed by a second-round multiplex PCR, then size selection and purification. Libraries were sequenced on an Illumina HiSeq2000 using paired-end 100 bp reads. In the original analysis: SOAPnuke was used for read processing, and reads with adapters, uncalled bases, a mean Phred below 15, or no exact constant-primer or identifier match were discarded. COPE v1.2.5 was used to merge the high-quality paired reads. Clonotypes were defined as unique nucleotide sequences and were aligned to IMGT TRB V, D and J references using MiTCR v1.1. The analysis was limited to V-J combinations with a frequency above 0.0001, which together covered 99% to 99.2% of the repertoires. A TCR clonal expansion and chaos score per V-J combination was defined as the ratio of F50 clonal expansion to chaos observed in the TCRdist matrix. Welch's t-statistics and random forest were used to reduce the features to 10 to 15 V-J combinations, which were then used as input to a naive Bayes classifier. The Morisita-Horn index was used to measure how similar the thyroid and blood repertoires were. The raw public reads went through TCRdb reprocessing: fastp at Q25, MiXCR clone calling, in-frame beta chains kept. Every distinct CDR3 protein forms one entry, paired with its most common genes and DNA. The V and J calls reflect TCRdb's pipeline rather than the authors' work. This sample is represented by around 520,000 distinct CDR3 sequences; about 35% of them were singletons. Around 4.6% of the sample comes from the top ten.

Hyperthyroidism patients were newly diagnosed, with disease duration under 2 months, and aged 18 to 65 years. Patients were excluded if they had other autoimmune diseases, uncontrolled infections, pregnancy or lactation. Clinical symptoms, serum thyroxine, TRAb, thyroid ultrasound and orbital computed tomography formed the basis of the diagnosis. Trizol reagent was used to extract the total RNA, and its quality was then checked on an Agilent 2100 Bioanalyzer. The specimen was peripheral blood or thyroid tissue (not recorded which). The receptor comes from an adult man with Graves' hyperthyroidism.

The DNA sequence is TGTGCCAGCAGTGACGGACTAGCGGGAAAGTCCGAGCAGTACTTC. This codes for CASSDGLAGKSEQYF. In this chain, TRBV6-5 is recombined with TRBJ2-7; TRBD2 agrees with 12 junctional bases. Taken from cysteine to phenylalanine, the CDR3 has 15 residues. The only DNA kept is the CDR3, 45 bases in frame from the first base. From a lookup of the germline V gene, CDR1 and CDR2 are MNHEY and SVGAGI. The germline V and J ends show losses of 5 bases and 6 bases respectively, and no gene match explains 8 bases of the junction.